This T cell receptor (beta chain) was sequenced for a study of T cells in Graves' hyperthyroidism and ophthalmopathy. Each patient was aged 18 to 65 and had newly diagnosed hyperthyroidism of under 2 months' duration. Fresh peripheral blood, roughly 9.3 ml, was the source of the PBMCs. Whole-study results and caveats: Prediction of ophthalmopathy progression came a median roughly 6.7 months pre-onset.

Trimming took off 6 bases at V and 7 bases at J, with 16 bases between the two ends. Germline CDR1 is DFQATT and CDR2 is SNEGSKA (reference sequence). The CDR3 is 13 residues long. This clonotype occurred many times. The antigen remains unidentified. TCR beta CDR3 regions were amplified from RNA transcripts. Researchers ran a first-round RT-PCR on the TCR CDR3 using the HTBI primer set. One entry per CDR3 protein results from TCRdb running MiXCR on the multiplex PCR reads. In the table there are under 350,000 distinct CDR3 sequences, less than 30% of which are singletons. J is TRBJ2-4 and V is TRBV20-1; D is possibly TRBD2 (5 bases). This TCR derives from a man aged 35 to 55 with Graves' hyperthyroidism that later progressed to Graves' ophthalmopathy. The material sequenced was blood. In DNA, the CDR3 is TGCAGTGCCAAATTTAGCGCCGCGAACATTCAGTACTTC. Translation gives CSAKFSAANIQYF.